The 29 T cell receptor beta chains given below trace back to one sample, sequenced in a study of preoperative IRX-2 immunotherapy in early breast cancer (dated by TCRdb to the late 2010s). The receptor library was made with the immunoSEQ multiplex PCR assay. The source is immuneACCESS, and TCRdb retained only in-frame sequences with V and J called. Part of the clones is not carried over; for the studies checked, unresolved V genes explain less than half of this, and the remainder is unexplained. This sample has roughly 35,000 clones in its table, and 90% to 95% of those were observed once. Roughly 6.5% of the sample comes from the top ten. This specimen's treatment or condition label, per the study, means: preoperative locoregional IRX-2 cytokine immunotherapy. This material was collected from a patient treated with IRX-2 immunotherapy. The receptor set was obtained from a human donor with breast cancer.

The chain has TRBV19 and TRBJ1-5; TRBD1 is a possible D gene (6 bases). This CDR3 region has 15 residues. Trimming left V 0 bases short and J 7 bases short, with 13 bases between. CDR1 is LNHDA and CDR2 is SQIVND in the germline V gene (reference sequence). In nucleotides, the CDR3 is TGTGCCAGTAGTATAGACGGGGGCGAGTGGCAGCCCCAGCATTTT. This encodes CASSIDGGEWQPQHF.

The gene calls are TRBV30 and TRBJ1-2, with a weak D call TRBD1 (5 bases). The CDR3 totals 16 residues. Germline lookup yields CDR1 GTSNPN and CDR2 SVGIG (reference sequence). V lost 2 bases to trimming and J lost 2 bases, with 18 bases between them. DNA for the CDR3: TGTGCCTGGAGTTGGGGCTATGTTGGGTACAACTATGGCTACACCTTC. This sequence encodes CAWSWGYVGYNYGYTF.

The CDR3 DNA reads TGCGCCAGCAGCCCCTCGGGCACAGATACGCAGTATTTT. Its translation is CASSPSGTDTQYF. The chain recombines TRBV5-1 with TRBJ2-3; D unclear. With 4 bases removed from V and 1 base from J, the gap between germline ends came to 7 bases. Germline CDR1 is SGHRS and CDR2 is YFSETQ. This CDR3 contains 13 residues.

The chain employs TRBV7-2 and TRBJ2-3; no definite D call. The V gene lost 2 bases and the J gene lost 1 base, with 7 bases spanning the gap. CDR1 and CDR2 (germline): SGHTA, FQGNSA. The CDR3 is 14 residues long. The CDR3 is CASSLRVRTDTQYF. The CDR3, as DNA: TGTGCCAGCAGCTTAAGGGTCCGCACAGATACGCAGTATTTT.

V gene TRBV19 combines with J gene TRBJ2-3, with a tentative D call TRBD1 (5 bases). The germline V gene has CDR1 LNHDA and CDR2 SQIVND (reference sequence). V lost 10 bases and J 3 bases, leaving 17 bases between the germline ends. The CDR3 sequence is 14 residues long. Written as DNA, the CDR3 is TGTGCCACCCTCGCAAGGGGAAGAACAGATACGCAGTATTTT. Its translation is CATLARGRTDTQYF. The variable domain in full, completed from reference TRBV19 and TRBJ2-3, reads DGGITQSPKYLFRKEGQNVTLSCEQNLNHDAMYWYRQDPGQGLRLIYYSQIVNDFQKGDIAEGYSVSREKKESFPLTVTSAQKNPTAFYLCATLARGRTDTQYFGPGTRLTVL.

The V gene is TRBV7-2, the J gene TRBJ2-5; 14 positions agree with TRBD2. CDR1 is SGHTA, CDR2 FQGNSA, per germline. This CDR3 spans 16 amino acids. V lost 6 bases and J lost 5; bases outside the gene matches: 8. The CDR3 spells CASRTSGGAVRETQYF. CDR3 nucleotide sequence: TGTGCCAGCAGGACTAGCGGGGGGGCGGTGAGGGAGACCCAGTACTTC. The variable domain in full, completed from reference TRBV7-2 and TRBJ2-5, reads GAGVSQSPSNKVTEKGKDVELRCDPISGHTALYWYRQSLGQGLEFLIYFQGNSAPDKSGLPSDRFSAERTGGSVSTLTIQRTQQEDSAVYLCASRTSGGAVRETQYFGPGTRLLVL.

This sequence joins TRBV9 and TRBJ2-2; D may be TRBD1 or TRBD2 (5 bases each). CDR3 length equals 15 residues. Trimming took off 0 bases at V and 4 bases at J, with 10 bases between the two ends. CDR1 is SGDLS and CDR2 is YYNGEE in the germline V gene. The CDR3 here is CASSVEQGATGELFF. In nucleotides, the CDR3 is TGTGCCAGCAGCGTAGAGCAGGGAGCCACCGGGGAGCTGTTTTTT.

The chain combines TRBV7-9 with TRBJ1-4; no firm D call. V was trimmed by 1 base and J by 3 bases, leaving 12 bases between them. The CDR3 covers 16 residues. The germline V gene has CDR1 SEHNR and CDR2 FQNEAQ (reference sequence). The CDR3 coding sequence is TGTGCCAGCAGCTTAGGGGGTTTTGAGGCTAATGAAAAACTGTTTTTT. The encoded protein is CASSLGGFEANEKLFF.

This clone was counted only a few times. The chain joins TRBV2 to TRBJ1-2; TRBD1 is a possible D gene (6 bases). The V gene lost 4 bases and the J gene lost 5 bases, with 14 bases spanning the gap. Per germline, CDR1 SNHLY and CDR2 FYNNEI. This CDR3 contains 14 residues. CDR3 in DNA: TGTGCCAGCAGTGCTGAAACAGGGAATTATGGCTACACCTTC. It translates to CASSAETGNYGYTF.

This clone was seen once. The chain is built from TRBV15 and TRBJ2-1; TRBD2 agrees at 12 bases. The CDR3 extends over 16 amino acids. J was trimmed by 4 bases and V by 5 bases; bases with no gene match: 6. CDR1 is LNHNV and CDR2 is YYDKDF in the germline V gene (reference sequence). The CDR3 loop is CATSSRLAGDYNEQFF. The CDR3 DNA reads TGTGCCACCAGCTCTAGACTAGCGGGGGATTACAATGAGCAGTTCTTC.

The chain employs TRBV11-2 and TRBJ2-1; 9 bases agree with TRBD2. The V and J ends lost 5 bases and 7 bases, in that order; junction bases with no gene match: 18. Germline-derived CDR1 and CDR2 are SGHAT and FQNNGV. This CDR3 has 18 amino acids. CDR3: CASSPGSWGLAILNEQFF. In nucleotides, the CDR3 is TGTGCCAGCAGCCCAGGTAGTTGGGGACTAGCAATTTTGAATGAGCAGTTCTTC.

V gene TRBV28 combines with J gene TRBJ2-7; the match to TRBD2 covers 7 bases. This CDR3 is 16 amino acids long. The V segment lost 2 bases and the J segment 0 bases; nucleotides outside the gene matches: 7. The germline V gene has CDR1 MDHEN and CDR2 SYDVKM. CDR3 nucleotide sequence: TGTGCCAGCAGTTTAGGTTGGGGGGGACCCTCCTACGAGCAGTACTTC. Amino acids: CASSLGWGGPSYEQYF.

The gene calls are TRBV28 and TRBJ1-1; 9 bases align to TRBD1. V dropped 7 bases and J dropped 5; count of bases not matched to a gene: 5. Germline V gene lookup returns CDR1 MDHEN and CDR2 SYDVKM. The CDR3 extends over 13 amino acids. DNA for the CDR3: TGTGCCAGCACACTCGACAGGGGGACTGAAGCTTTCTTT. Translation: CASTLDRGTEAFF.

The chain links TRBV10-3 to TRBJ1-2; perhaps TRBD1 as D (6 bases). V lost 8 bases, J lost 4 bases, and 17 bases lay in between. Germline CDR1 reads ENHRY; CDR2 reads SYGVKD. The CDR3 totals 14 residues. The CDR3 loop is CAIGGGDASYGYTF. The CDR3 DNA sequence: TGTGCCATCGGGGGCGGGGACGCGAGCTATGGCTACACCTTC.

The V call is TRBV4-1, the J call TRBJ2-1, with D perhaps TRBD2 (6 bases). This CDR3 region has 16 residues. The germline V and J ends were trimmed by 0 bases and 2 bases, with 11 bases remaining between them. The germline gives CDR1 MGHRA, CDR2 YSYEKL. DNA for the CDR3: TGCGCCAGCAGCCAAGATCCGGGAGTTACCTACAATGAGCAGTTCTTC. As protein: CASSQDPGVTYNEQFF.

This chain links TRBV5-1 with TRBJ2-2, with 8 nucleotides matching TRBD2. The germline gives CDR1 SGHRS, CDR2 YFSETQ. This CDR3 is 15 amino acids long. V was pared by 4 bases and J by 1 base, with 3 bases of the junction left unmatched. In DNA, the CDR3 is TGCGCCAGCAGCCCCGGGGGGGTGAACACCGGGGAGCTGTTTTTT. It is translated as CASSPGGVNTGELFF.

The chain's CDR3 is CASSPLGGITGELFF. The CDR3 DNA reads TGTGCCAGCAGCCCATTGGGGGGCATCACCGGGGAGCTGTTTTTT. The chain uses TRBV11-2 and TRBJ2-2; possibly TRBD1 or TRBD2 for D (6 bases each). This CDR3 region has 15 residues. The V gene lost 5 bases and the J gene lost 4 bases, with 14 bases spanning the gap. CDR1 SGHAT and CDR2 FQNNGV come from the germline V gene.

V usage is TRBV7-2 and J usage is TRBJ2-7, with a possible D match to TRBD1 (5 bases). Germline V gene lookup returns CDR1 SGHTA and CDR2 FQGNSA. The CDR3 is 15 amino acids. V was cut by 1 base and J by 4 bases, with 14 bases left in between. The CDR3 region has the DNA TGTGCCAGCAGCTTAGAGCAGGGTAGAGAATACGAGCAGTACTTC. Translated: CASSLEQGREYEQYF.

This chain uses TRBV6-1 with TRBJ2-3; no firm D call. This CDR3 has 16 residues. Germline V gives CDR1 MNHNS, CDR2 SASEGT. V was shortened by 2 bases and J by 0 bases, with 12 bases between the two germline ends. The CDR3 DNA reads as TGTGCCAGCAGTGAATATAGGACGGTTAGCACAGATACGCAGTATTTT. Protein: CASSEYRTVSTDTQYF.

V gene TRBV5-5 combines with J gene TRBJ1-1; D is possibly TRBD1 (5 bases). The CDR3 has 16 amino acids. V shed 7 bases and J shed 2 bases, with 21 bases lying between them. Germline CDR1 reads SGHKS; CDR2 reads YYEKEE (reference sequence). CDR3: CASGHGTLSDNTEAFF. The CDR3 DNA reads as TGTGCCAGCGGCCATGGGACCCTAAGTGATAACACTGAAGCTTTCTTT.

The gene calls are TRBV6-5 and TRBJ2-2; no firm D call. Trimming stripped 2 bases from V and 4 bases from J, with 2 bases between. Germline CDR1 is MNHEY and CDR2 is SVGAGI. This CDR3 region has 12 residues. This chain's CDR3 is CASSYLTGELFF. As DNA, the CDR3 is TGTGCCAGCAGTTACCTCACCGGGGAGCTGTTTTTT.

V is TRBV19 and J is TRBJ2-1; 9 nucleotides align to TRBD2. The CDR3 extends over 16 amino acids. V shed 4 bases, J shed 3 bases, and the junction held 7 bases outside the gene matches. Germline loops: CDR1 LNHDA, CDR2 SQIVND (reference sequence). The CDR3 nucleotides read TGTGCCAGTAGTACCTCTAGCGGGATAGTCTACAATGAGCAGTTCTTC. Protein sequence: CASSTSSGIVYNEQFF. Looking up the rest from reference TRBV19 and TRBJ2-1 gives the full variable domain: DGGITQSPKYLFRKEGQNVTLSCEQNLNHDAMYWYRQDPGQGLRLIYYSQIVNDFQKGDIAEGYSVSREKKESFPLTVTSAQKNPTAFYLCASSTSSGIVYNEQFFGPGTRLTVL.

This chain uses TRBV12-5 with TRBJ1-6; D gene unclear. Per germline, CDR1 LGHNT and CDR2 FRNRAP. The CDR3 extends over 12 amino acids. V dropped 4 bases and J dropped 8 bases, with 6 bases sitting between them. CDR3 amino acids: CASGSFYSPLHF. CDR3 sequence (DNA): TGTGCTAGTGGTTCCTTTTATTCACCCCTCCACTTT. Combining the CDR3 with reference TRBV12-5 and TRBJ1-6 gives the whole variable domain DARVTQTPRHKVTEMGQEVTMRCQPILGHNTVFWYRQTMMQGLELLAYFRNRAPLDDSGMPKDRFSAEMPDATLATLKIQPSEPRDSAVYFCASGSFYSPLHFGNGTRLTVT.

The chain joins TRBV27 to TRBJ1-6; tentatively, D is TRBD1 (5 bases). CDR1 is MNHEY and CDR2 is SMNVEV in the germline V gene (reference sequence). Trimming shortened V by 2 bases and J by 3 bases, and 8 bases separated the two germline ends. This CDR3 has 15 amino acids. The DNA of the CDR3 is TGTGCCAGCAGTTTAGGGGGTAACTATAATTCACCCCTCCACTTT. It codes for CASSLGGNYNSPLHF.

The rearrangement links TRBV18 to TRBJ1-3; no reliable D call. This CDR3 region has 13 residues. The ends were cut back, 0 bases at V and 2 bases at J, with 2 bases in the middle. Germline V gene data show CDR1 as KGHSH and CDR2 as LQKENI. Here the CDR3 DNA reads TGTGCCAGCTCACCACCCCCTGGAAACACCATATATTTT. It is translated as CASSPPPGNTIYF.

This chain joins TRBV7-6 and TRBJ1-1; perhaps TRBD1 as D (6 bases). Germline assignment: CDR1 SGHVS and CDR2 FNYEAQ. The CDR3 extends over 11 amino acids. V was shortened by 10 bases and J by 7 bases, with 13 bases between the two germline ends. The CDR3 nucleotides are TGTGCCATTCAGGGGAATCGTGAAGCTTTCTTT. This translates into CAIQGNREAFF.

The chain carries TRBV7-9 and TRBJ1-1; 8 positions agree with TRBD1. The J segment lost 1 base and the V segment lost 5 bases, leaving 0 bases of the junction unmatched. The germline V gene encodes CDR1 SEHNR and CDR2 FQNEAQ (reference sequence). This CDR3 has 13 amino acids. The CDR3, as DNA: TGTGCCAGCAGCGACAGGGGGAACACTGAAGCTTTCTTT. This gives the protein CASSDRGNTEAFF.

The CDR3 nucleotides are TGCAGTGCTAGCGCTCCGGCCCCCCAGTACTTC. As protein: CSASAPAPQYF. The chain employs TRBV20-1 and TRBJ2-5; unclear D gene. Germline V lookup: CDR1 DFQATT, CDR2 SNEGSKA (reference sequence). CDR3 size: 11 residues. V lost 3 bases and J 9 bases, leaving 11 bases between the germline ends.

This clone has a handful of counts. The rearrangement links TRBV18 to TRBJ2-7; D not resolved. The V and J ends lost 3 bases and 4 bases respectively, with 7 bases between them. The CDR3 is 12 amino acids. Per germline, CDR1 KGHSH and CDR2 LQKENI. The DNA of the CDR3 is TGTGCCAGCTCACCTACACTGTACGAGCAGTACTTC. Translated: CASSPTLYEQYF.